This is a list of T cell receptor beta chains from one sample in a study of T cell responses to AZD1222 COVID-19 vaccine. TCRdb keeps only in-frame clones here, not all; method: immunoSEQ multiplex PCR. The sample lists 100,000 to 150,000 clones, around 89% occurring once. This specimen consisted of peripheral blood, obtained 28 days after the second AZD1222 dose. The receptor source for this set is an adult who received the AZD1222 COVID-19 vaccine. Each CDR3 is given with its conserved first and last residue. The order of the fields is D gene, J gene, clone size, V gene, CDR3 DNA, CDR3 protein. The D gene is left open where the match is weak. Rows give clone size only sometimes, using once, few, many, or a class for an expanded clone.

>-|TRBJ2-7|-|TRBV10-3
TGTGCCATCAGTGAGTATGAGAGCGGACAATACGAGCAGTACTTC
CAISEYESGQYEQYF
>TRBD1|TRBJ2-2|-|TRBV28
TGTGCCAGCAGACCCGGGACAGTGGGGGCCTTTAACACCGGGGAGCTGTTTTTT
CASRPGTVGAFNTGELFF
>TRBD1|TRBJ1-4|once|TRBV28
TGTGCCAGCACGCGGGGACAGGGACCTAATGAAAAACTGTTTTTT
CASTRGQGPNEKLFF
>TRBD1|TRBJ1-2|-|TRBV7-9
TGTGCCAGCAGCCCCAGGGGGGTGAATGGCTACACCTTC
CASSPRGVNGYTF
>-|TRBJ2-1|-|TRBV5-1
TGCGCCAGCAGCTCCTCCGGGACTGGCTCCTACAATGAGCAGTTCTTC
CASSSSGTGSYNEQFF
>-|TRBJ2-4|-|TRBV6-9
TGTGCCAGCAGTTACACCCCTGAGACACTCTGGTACTTC
CASSYTPETLWYF
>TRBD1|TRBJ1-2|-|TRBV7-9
TGTGCCAGCAGCCCTATGGAGGGGGCCTATGGCTACACCTTC
CASSPMEGAYGYTF
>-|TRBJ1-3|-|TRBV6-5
TGTGCCAGTGAAGGGGGGGACTCAGACACCATATATTTT
CASEGGDSDTIYF
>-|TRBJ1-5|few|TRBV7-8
TGTGCCAGCAGCTTAGTTCAGGATCAGCCCCAGCATTTT
CASSLVQDQPQHF
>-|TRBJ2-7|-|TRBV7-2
TGTGCCAGCAGCTTAGTCCAGGGGGGCCCTGGGGAGCAGTACTTC
CASSLVQGGPGEQYF
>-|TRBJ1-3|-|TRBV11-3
TGTGCCAGCAGCTTTGGAGCAGACTCTGGAAACACCATATATTTT
CASSFGADSGNTIYF
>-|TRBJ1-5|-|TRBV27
TGTGCCAGCAGTTCTAGCAAGATTCAGGGTTTCATTCAGCCCCAGCATTTT
CASSSSKIQGFIQPQHF
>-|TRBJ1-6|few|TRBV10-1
TGCGCCAGCAGTACTCCCTCCGGACGGTGGTTTAGCTCCTATAATTCACCCCTCCACTTT
CASSTPSGRWFSSYNSPLHF
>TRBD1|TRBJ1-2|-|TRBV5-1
TGCGCCAGCAGCACGACAGGGGGAGAATATGGCTACACCTTC
CASSTTGGEYGYTF
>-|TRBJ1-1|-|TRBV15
TGTGCCACCAGCAGAGGGGGGTTCGGGACTGAAGCTTTCTTT
CATSRGGFGTEAFF
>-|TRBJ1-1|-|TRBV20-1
TGCAGTGCTAGTGGTCTTAGTGACACTGAAGCTTTCTTT
CSASGLSDTEAFF
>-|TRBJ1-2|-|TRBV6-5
TGTGCCAGCAGAGACATCACGAGGGGCTATGGCTACACCTTC
CASRDITRGYGYTF
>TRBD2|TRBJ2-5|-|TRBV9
TGTGCCAGCAGCGTCGGGCGGGGGGCATACCCTCAGTACTTC
CASSVGRGAYPQYF
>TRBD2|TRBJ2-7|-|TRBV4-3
TGCGCCAGCAGCCAAGTCGGTAGCGGGAGTCCCTACGAGCAGTACTTC
CASSQVGSGSPYEQYF
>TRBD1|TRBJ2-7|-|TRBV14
TGTGCCAGCAGCCAAGAATGGGACAGGGACTCCTACGAGCAGTACTTC
CASSQEWDRDSYEQYF
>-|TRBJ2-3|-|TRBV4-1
TGCGCCAGCAGCCAAGGGGGAGCGCCACACACACGCACAGATACGCAGTATTTT
CASSQGGAPHTRTDTQYF
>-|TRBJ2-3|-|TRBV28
TGTGCCAGCTCAACCACCGGGACGGATTTAGATACGCAGTATTTT
CASSTTGTDLDTQYF
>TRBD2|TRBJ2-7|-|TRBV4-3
TGCGCCAGCAGCCCGGGACTAGCGGGAGGGTTCGAGCAGTACTTC
CASSPGLAGGFEQYF
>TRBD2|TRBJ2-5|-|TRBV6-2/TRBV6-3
TGTGCCAGCAGTCGGGGGGTCTGGAGAGAGACCCAGTACTTC
CASSRGVWRETQYF
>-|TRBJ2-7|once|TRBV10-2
TGCGCCAGCAGGGACGGCTACGAGCAGTACTTC
CASRDGYEQYF
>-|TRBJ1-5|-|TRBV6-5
TGTGCCAGCAGTTACGGTCGGGGGGCCGGACAGCCCCAGCATTTT
CASSYGRGAGQPQHF
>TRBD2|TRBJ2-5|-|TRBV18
TGTGCCAGCTCCCAGCGGGGGACCCAGTACTTC
CASSQRGTQYF
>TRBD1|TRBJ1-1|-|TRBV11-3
TGTGCCAGCGGGTGGACAGGGGTGAACACTGAAGCTTTCTTT
CASGWTGVNTEAFF
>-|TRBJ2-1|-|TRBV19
TGTGCCAGTAGCAGACCAAGGCAGAGGAATGAGCAGTTCTTC
CASSRPRQRNEQFF
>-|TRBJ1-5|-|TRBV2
TGTGCCAGCAGTGAATATAGATCGGGGGGTCAGCCCCAGCATTTT
CASSEYRSGGQPQHF
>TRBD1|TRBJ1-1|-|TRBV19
TGTGCCAGTACCCCTAGGCAGGGGGGGGACACTGAAGCTTTCTTT
CASTPRQGGDTEAFF
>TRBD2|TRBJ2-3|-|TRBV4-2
TGTGCCAGCAGCCAAGTGGGTGTCGGGGGGAGCACAGATACGCAGTATTTT
CASSQVGVGGSTDTQYF
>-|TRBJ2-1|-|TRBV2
TGTGCCAGCAGTGCAAATAGGGGGGGGCAGTTCTTC
CASSANRGGQFF
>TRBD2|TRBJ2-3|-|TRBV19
TGTGCCAGTAGTATCCCCGGACTAGCGCTAACAGCGACGCAGTATTTT
CASSIPGLALTATQYF
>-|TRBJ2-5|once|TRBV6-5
TGTGCCAGCAGTTACGTCGCGGACCAAGAGACCCAGTACTTC
CASSYVADQETQYF
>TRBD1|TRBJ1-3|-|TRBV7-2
TGTGCCAGCAGCTTGGGACAGGGGGCAACTGGAAACACCATATATTTT
CASSLGQGATGNTIYF
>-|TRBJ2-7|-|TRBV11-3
TGTGCCAGCAGCTTAGGCGGTGCAGCGACATACTCCTACGAGCAGTACTTC
CASSLGGAATYSYEQYF
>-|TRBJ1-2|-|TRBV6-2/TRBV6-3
TGTGCCAGCAGTACACAGGACTTTTATGGCTACACCTTC
CASSTQDFYGYTF
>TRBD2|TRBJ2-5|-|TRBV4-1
TGCGCCAGCAGCCAGTTTACTAGCGGGAGTAGTTACCAAGAGACCCAGTACTTC
CASSQFTSGSSYQETQYF
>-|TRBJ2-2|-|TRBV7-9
TGTGCCAGCACCCTAAACACCGGGGAGCTGTTTTTT
CASTLNTGELFF
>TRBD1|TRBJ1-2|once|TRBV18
TGTGCCAGCTCACCAACCCCGGGGACAGGGGTCAACGGCTACACCTTC
CASSPTPGTGVNGYTF
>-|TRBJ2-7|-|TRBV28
TGTGCCAGCAGTACGATGTGGGAATACGAGCAGTACTTC
CASSTMWEYEQYF
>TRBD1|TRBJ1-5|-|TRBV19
TGTGCCAGTAAGGATTCGGGAGGGGGCCGACAGCCCCAGCATTTT
CASKDSGGGRQPQHF
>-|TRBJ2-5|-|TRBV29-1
TGCAGCGGTATTCAAGAGACCCAGTACTTC
CSGIQETQYF